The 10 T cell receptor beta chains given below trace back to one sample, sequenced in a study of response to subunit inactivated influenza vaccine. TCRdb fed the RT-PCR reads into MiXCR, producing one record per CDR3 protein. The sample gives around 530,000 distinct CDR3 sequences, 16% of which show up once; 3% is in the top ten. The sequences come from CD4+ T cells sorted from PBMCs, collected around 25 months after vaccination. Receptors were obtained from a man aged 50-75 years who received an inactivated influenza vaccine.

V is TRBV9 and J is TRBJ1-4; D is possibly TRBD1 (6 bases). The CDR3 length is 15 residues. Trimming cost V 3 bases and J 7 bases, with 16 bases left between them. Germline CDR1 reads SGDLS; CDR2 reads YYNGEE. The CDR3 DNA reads TGTGCCAGCAGCGCAGGACAGTTAAGGAGTGAAAAACTGTTTTTT. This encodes CASSAGQLRSEKLFF.

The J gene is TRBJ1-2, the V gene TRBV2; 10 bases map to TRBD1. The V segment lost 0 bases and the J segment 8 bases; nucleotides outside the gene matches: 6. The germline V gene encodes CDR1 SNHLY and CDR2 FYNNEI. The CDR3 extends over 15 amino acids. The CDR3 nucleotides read TGTGCCAGCAGTGAAGCAGAGACAGGGGGCGCCGGCTACACCTTC. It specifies CASSEAETGGAGYTF.

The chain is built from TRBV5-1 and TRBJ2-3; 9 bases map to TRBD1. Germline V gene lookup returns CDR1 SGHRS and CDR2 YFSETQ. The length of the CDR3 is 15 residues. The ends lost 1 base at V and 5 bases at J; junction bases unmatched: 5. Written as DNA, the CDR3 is TGCGCCAGCAGCTTGACTGGGACAGGGAAAGATACGCAGTATTTT. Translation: CASSLTGTGKDTQYF. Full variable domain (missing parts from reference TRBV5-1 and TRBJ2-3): KAGVTQTPRYLIKTRGQQVTLSCSPISGHRSVSWYQQTPGQGLQFLFEYFSETQRNKGNFPGRFSGRQFSNSRSEMNVSTLELGDSALYLCASSLTGTGKDTQYFGPGTRLTVL.

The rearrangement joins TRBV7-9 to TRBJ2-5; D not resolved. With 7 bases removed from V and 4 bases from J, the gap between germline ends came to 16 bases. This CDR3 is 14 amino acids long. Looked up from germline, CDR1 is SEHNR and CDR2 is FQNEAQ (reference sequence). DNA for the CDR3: TGTGCCAGCAACTCGTTCGTTCGTCCAGAGACCCAGTACTTC. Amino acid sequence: CASNSFVRPETQYF.

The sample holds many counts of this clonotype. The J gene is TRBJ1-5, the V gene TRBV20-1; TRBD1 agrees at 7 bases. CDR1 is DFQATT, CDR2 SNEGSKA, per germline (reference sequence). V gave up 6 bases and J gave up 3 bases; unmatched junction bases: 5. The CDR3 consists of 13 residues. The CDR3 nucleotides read TGCAGTGCAAGACAGGGCCCCAATCAGCCCCAGCATTTT. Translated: CSARQGPNQPQHF.

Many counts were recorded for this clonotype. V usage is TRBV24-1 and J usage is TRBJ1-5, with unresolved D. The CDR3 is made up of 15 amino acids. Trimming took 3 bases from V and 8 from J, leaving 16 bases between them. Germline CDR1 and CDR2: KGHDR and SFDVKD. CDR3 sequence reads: CATSDPLRQDEPQHF. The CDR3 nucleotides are TGTGCCACCAGTGATCCCCTCCGGCAAGATGAGCCCCAGCATTTT.

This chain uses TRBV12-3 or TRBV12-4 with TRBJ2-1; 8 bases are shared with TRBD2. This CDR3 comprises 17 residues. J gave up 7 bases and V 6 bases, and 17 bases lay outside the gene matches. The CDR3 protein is CASSPNWWSGRGNEQFF. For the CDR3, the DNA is TGTGCCAGCAGCCCTAACTGGTGGAGCGGGAGAGGGAATGAGCAGTTCTTC.

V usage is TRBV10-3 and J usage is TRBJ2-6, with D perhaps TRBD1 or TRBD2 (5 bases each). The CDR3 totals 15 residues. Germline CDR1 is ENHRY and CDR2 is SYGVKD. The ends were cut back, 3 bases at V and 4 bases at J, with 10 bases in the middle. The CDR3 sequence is CAISDGAAGANVLTF. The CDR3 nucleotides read TGTGCCATCAGTGACGGGGCGGCCGGGGCCAACGTCCTGACTTTC.

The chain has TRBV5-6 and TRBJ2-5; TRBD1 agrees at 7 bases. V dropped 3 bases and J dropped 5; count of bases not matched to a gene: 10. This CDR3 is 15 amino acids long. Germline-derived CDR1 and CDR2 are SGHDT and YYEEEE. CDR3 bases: TGTGCCAGCAGCTCCTACAGGGGCCAAGAGGAGACCCAGTACTTC. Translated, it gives CASSSYRGQEETQYF.

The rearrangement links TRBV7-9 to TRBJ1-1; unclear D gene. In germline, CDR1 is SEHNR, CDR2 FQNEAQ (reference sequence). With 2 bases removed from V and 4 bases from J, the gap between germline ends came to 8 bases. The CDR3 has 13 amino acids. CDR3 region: CASSLSQTTEAFF. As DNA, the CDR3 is TGTGCCAGCAGCTTATCACAGACCACTGAAGCTTTCTTT.